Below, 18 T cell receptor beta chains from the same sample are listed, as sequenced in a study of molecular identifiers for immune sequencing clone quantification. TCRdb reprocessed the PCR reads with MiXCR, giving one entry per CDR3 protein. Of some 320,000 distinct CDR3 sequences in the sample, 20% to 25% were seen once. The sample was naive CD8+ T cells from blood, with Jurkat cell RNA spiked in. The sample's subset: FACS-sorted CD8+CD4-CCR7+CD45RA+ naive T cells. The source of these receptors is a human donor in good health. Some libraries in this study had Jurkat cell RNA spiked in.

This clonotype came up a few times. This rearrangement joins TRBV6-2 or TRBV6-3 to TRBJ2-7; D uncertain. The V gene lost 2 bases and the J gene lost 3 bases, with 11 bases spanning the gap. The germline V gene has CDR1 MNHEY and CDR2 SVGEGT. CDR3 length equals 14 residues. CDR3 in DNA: TGTGCCAGCAGTTACGGCCAGGAAGTCTACGAGCAGTACTTC. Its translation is CASSYGQEVYEQYF.

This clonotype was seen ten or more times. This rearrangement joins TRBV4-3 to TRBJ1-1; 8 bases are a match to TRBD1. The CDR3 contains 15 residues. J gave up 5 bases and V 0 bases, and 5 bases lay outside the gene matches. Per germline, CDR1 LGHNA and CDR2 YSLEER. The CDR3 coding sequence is TGCGCCAGCAGCCAAGACCTTACAGGGGGGACTGAAGCTTTCTTT. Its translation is CASSQDLTGGTEAFF.

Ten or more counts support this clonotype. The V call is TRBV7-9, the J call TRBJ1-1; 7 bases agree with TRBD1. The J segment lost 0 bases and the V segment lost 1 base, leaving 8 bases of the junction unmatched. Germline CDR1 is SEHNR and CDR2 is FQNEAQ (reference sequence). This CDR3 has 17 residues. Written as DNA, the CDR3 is TGTGCCAGCAGCTTAGAGGGGTCAGGGGGGCTGAACACTGAAGCTTTCTTT. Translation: CASSLEGSGGLNTEAFF.

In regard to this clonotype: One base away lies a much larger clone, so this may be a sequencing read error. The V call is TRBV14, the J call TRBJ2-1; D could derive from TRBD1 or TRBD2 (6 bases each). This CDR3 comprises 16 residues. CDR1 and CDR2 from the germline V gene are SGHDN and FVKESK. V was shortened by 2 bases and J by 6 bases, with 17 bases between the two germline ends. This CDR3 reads CASSQLAWGLANEQFF. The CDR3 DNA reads TGTGCCAGCAGCCAACTAGCGTGGGGGCTGGCCAATGAGCAGTTCTTC.

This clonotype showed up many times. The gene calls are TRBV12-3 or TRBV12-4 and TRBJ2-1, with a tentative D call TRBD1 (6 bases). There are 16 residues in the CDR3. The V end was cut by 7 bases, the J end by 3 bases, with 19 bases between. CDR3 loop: CASNTQGQSLYNEQFF. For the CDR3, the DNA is TGTGCCAGCAATACCCAGGGGCAGTCTCTCTACAATGAGCAGTTCTTC.

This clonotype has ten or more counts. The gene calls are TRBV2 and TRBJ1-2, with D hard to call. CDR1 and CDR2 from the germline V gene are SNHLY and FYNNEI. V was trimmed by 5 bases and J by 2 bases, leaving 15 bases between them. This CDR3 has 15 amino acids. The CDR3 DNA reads TGTGCCAGCAGTCCCGACGGAATATCAAACTATGGCTACACCTTC. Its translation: CASSPDGISNYGYTF.

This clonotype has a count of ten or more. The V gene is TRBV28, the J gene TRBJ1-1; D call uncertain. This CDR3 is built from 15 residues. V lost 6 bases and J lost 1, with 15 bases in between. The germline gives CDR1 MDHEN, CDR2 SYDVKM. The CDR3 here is CASRSAPWPNTEAFF. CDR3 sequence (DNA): TGTGCCAGCAGGTCGGCTCCTTGGCCGAACACTGAAGCTTTCTTT.

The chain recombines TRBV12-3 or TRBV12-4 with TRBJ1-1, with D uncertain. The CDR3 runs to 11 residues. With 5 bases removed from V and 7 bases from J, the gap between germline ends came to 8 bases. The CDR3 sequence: CASSPGDEAFF. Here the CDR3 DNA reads TGTGCCAGCAGTCCAGGAGATGAAGCTTTCTTT.

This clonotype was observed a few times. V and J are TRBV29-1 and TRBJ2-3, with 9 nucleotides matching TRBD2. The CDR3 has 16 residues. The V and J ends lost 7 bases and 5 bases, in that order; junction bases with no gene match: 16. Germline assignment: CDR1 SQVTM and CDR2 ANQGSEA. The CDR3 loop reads CSAGGGAGGPVDTQYF. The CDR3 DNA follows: TGCAGCGCCGGGGGGGGGGCGGGAGGGCCGGTAGATACGCAGTATTTT.

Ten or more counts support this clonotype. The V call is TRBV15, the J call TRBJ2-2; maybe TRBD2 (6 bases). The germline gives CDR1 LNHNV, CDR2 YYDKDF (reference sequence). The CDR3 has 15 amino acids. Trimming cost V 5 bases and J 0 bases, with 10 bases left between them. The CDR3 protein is CATSGGLPNTGELFF. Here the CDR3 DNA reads TGTGCCACCAGCGGTGGACTACCGAACACCGGGGAGCTGTTTTTT.

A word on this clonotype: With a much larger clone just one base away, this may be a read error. CDR3 loop: CASSTGGVYGQYF. For the CDR3, the DNA is TGTGCCAGCAGCACAGGGGGCGTCTACGGGCAGTACTTC. The rearrangement joins TRBV27 to TRBJ2-7; 9 bases map to TRBD1. CDR3 length: 13 amino acids. In germline, CDR1 is MNHEY, CDR2 SMNVEV (reference sequence).

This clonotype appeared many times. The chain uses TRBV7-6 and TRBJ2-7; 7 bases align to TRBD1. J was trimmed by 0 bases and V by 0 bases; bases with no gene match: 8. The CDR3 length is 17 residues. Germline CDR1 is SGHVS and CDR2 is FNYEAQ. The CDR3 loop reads CASSLAARDSSSYEQYF. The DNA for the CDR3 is TGTGCCAGCAGCTTAGCGGCCCGGGACAGTAGCTCCTACGAGCAGTACTTC.

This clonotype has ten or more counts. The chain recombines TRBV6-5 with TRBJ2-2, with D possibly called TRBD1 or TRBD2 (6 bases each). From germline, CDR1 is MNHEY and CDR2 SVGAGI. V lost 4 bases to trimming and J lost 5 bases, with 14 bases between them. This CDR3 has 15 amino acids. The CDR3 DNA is TGTGCCAGCAGTTTAGGGGGGCTAGGGACCGGGGAGCTGTTTTTT. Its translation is CASSLGGLGTGELFF.

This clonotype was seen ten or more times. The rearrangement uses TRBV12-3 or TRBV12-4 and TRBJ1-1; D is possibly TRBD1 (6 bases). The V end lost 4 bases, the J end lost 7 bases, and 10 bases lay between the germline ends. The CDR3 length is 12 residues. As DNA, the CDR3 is TGTGCCAGCAGTTCAGGGGCTCGTGAAGCTTTCTTT. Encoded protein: CASSSGAREAFF.

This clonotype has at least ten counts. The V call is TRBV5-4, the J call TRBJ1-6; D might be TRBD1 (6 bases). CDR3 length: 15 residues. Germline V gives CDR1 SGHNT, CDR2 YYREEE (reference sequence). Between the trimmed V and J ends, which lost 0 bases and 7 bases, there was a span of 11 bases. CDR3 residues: CASSLGHTGNSPLHF. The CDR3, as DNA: TGTGCCAGCAGCTTGGGACACACAGGGAATTCACCCCTCCACTTT.

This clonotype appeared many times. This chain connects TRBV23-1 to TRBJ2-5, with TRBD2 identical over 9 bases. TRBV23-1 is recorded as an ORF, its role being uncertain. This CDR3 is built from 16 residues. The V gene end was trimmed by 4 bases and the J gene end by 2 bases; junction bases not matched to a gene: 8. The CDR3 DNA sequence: TGCGCCAGCAGTCGAGGTTCTAGCGGGATTCAAGAGACCCAGTACTTC. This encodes CASSRGSSGIQETQYF.

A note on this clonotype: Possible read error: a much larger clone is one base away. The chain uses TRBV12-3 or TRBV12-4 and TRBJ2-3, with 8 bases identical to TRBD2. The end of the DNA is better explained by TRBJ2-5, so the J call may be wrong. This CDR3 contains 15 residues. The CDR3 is CASSFDRRGGETQYF. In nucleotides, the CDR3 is TGTGCCAGCAGTTTCGACAGACGGGGGGGAGAGACCCAGTACTTC.

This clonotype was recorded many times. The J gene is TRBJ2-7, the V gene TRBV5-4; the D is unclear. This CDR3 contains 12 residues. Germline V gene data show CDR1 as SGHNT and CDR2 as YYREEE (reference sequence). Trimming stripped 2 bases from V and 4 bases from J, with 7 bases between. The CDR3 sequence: CASSFMGYEQYF. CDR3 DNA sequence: TGTGCCAGCAGCTTCATGGGATACGAGCAGTACTTC.